The 11 T cell receptor beta chains below come from one sample, sequenced in a study of OX40 agonist ivuxolimab in advanced cancers. Profiled with immunoSEQ multiplex PCR; TCRdb holds only in-frame clones, not every one. The sample contains 85,000 to 100,000 clones, 85% to 95% of which appear only once. The starting material was CD4+ or CD8+ T cells sorted from blood, obtained in a trial of the OX40 agonist ivuxolimab. These receptors all stem from an adult with an advanced solid tumor such as melanoma, head and neck, liver or kidney cancer.

This clone was recorded a few times. J is TRBJ1-1 and V is TRBV9; 8 bases fit TRBD1. The trim removed 0 bases at V and 0 bases at J, leaving 10 bases unmatched. The CDR3 is made up of 18 amino acids. In germline, CDR1 is SGDLS, CDR2 YYNGEE. The DNA of the CDR3 is TGTGCCAGCAGCGTAGGTCTCCGGGACAGGCGAGTGAACACTGAAGCTTTCTTT. Its translation is CASSVGLRDRRVNTEAFF.

This chain connects TRBV27 to TRBJ2-2; TRBD1 might be the D (5 bases). V dropped 2 bases and J dropped 5 bases, with 6 bases sitting between them. CDR1 MNHEY and CDR2 SMNVEV come from the germline V gene (reference sequence). This CDR3 comprises 13 residues. CDR3 sequence: CASSLRQTGELFF. The DNA of the CDR3 is TGTGCCAGCAGTTTACGACAGACCGGGGAGCTGTTTTTT.

The chain has TRBV5-6 and TRBJ2-1; 11 bases fit TRBD2. The CDR3 extends over 16 amino acids. With 3 bases clipped from V and 6 bases from J, the junction kept 8 bases outside the gene matches. Germline CDR1 and CDR2: SGHDT and YYEEEE. CDR3 nucleotide sequence: TGTGCCAGCAGCTCCGCGGGACTAGCGGCCTTCAATGAGCAGTTCTTC. The encoded protein is CASSSAGLAAFNEQFF.

Concerning this clone itself: An end of the junction differs from the germline gene, which may be a read error. Other DNA sequences of this sample code for an identical CDR3. The chain joins TRBV5-1 to TRBJ2-5; the match to TRBD1 covers 8 bases. The CDR3 contains 14 residues. Germline-derived CDR1 and CDR2 are SGHRS and YFSETQ. CDR3 region: CATRRGDRRSTQYF. As DNA, the CDR3 is TGTGCCACTCGGAGGGGGGACAGGCGTTCGACCCAGTACTTC.

The CDR3 sequence is CASSIAGPLVETLHF. The CDR3 nucleotides are TGTGCCAGTAGTATTGCAGGCCCCTTAGTTGAGACCCTCCACTTT. The V call is TRBV19, the J call TRBJ1-6; D gene uncertain. The CDR3 sequence is 15 residues long. V was trimmed by 3 bases and J by 14 bases, leaving 20 bases between them. CDR1 is LNHDA and CDR2 is SQIVND in the germline V gene (reference sequence). Complete variable domain (other parts from reference TRBV19 and TRBJ1-6): DGGITQSPKYLFRKEGQNVTLSCEQNLNHDAMYWYRQDPGQGLRLIYYSQIVNDFQKGDIAEGYSVSREKKESFPLTVTSAQKNPTAFYLCASSIAGPLVETLHFGNGTRLTVT.

The chain has TRBV4-3 and TRBJ2-3; weak D call: TRBD2 (5 bases). The germline V gene has CDR1 LGHNA and CDR2 YSLEER. The germline V and J ends were trimmed by 0 bases and 9 bases, with 10 bases remaining between them. This CDR3 is built from 13 residues. This CDR3 reads CASSQDTRLTQYF. CDR3 coding DNA: TGCGCCAGCAGCCAAGATACGAGACTAACGCAGTATTTT.

The CDR3 is CAWTQGISGYGYTF. The CDR3 DNA follows: TGTGCCTGGACTCAGGGGATTTCGGGGTATGGCTACACCTTC. V is TRBV30 and J is TRBJ1-2; a weak D match, TRBD1 (6 bases). The V end was cut by 4 bases, the J end by 5 bases, with 17 bases between. In germline, CDR1 is GTSNPN, CDR2 SVGIG (reference sequence). This CDR3 is built from 14 residues. The full variable domain, completed using reference TRBV30 and TRBJ1-2, is SQTIHQWPATLVQPVGSPLSLECTVEGTSNPNLYWYRQAAGRGLQLLFYSVGIGQISSEVPQNLSASRPQDRQFILSSKKLLLSDSGFYLCAWTQGISGYGYTFGSGTRLTVV.

The J gene is TRBJ2-1, the V gene TRBV7-3, with D tentatively TRBD2 (5 bases). V lost 0 bases and J 6 bases, leaving 6 bases between the germline ends. CDR1 and CDR2 from the germline V gene are SGHTA and FQGTGA. This CDR3 is 13 amino acids long. CDR3 sequence: CASSLTAGNEQFF. The DNA of the CDR3 is TGTGCCAGCAGCTTAACCGCGGGCAATGAGCAGTTCTTC.

This rearrangement joins TRBV4-2 to TRBJ1-2; the match to TRBD1 covers 8 bases. The V segment lost 5 bases and the J segment 3 bases; nucleotides outside the gene matches: 8. CDR1 and CDR2 from the germline V gene are LGHNA and YNFKEQ. The CDR3 runs to 15 residues. The CDR3 loop is CASSTSDRGHYGYTF. The CDR3 coding sequence is TGTGCCAGCAGCACCTCCGACAGGGGCCACTATGGCTACACCTTC.

The count of this clone is one. V usage is TRBV18 and J usage is TRBJ1-1; 8 bases align to TRBD1. In germline, CDR1 is KGHSH, CDR2 LQKENI. The CDR3 runs to 16 residues. The J segment lost 4 bases and the V segment lost 3 bases, leaving 10 bases of the junction unmatched. CDR3 coding DNA: TGTGCCAGCTCACCTGGACAGGGTTACGGGGGCACTGAAGCTTTCTTT. Protein: CASSPGQGYGGTEAFF.

The chain joins TRBV11-2 to TRBJ2-1, with 7 bases matching TRBD2. This CDR3 spans 14 amino acids. Germline V gene sequence: CDR1 SGHAT, CDR2 FQNNGV. Losses at the gene ends were 5 bases for V and 4 bases for J; bases not matched to a gene: 5. CDR3 sequence: CASSGGVSYNEQFF. CDR3 bases: TGTGCCAGCAGCGGGGGGGTCAGTTACAATGAGCAGTTCTTC.